A single sample is the source of the 24 T cell receptor beta chains below, sequenced in a study of blood T cell repertoires in COVID-19. The protocol was immunoSEQ multiplex PCR, while the TCRdb copy is restricted to in-frame clones and leaves out a portion. The table records just over 150,000 clones, roughly 85% of them present only once. Sequenced material: peripheral blood. The receptors here all came from a human donor with acute or convalescent COVID-19. The donor label of this sample is uncertain.

This clone was seen only once. The chain joins TRBV6-6 to TRBJ1-5; tentatively, D is TRBD1 (5 bases). CDR1 is MNHNY and CDR2 is SVGAGI in the germline V gene (reference sequence). The CDR3 has 13 residues. V lost 7 bases and J lost 2, with 9 bases in between. The CDR3 DNA follows: TGTGCCAGCAAGGAGACAGGCAATCAGCCCCAGCATTTT. It is translated as CASKETGNQPQHF.

The rearrangement uses TRBV30 and TRBJ1-4; 10 nucleotides match TRBD1. Germline V CDR1 and CDR2: GTSNPN, SVGIG (reference sequence). V lost 3 bases, J lost 0 bases, and 13 bases stayed unmatched. The CDR3 loop spans 19 amino acids. CDR3 sequence: CAWRGIGTGDSATNEKLFF. Written as DNA, the CDR3 is TGTGCCTGGAGGGGAATTGGGACAGGGGATTCTGCAACTAATGAAAAACTGTTTTTT. Filled out from reference TRBV30 and TRBJ1-4, the complete variable domain reads SQTIHQWPATLVQPVGSPLSLECTVEGTSNPNLYWYRQAAGRGLQLLFYSVGIGQISSEVPQNLSASRPQDRQFILSSKKLLLSDSGFYLCAWRGIGTGDSATNEKLFFGSGTQLSVL.

This rearrangement joins TRBV9 to TRBJ1-1; tentatively, D is TRBD1 (5 bases). The CDR3 is made up of 19 amino acids. The germline V gene has CDR1 SGDLS and CDR2 YYNGEE. Trimming removed 4 bases at V and 6 bases at J, with 31 bases between. The CDR3 reads CASSSQRAGTPSFSAEAFF. For the CDR3, the DNA is TGTGCCAGCAGCTCCCAGCGGGCCGGGACGCCTAGTTTTAGTGCTGAAGCTTTCTTT.

The rearrangement uses TRBV15 and TRBJ1-5; 7 nucleotides match TRBD1. The CDR3 covers 15 residues. Per the germline V gene, CDR1 is LNHNV and CDR2 is YYDKDF (reference sequence). With V trimmed by 4 bases and J by 6 bases, 9 bases remained unmatched. The CDR3 DNA follows: TGTGCCACCAGCAACCTACAGGGGTATAGTCAGCCCCAGCATTTT. It yields the protein CATSNLQGYSQPQHF.

This clone was seen once. This chain links TRBV6-6 with TRBJ1-5, with 7 bases lining up with TRBD1. CDR3 length equals 15 residues. Unmatched junction bases numbered 8, after V lost 5 bases and J lost 4 bases. Per germline, CDR1 MNHNY and CDR2 SVGAGI (reference sequence). This chain's CDR3 is CASSPDRVLNQPQHF. The CDR3 DNA sequence: TGTGCCAGCAGTCCTGACAGGGTCCTTAATCAGCCCCAGCATTTT.

The chain has TRBV7-9 and TRBJ1-5; tentatively, D is TRBD1 (5 bases). In germline, CDR1 is SEHNR, CDR2 FQNEAQ (reference sequence). V gave up 7 bases and J gave up 2 bases, with 12 bases separating them. This CDR3 is built from 14 residues. In nucleotides, the CDR3 is TGTGCCAGCACCGACGGGGGGGGCAATCAGCCCCAGCATTTT. Amino acids: CASTDGGGNQPQHF.

J is TRBJ1-1 and V is TRBV7-8, with 11 bases matching TRBD1. Germline values: CDR1 SGHVS, CDR2 FQNEAQ. The trim removed 3 bases at V and 6 bases at J, leaving 3 bases unmatched. The CDR3 has 14 amino acids. The CDR3 region is CASSFGTGGPEAFF. In DNA, the CDR3 is TGTGCCAGCAGCTTCGGGACAGGGGGACCTGAAGCTTTCTTT.

This chain links TRBV24-1 with TRBJ2-3; TRBD2 might be the D (6 bases). V dropped 3 bases and J dropped 6 bases, with 12 bases sitting between them. This CDR3 has 14 residues. The V gene's germline CDR1 is KGHDR and CDR2 SFDVKD. The CDR3 protein is CATSDTLLADTQYF. CDR3 sequence (DNA): TGTGCCACCAGTGATACCCTTCTAGCGGATACGCAGTATTTT.

This chain uses TRBV2 with TRBJ1-5; perhaps TRBD1 as D (5 bases). Germline values: CDR1 SNHLY, CDR2 FYNNEI. CDR3 length equals 14 residues. Trimming shortened V by 11 bases and J by 3 bases, and 17 bases separated the two germline ends. The CDR3 sequence is CASHLDNLNQPQHF. The CDR3 DNA is TGTGCCTCCCACCTGGACAATCTCAATCAGCCCCAGCATTTT. Together with reference TRBV2 and TRBJ1-5, the CDR3 gives the full variable domain: EPEVTQTPSHQVTQMGQEVILRCVPISNHLYFYWYRQILGQKVEFLVSFYNNEISEKSEIFDDQFSVERPDGSNFTLKIRSTKLEDSAMYFCASHLDNLNQPQHFGDGTRLSIL.

The V and J genes are TRBV12-3 or TRBV12-4 and TRBJ2-7; 8 bases map to TRBD1. The CDR3 length is 13 residues. V lost 3 bases and J lost 8; bases outside the gene matches: 6. CDR3 residues: CASSFGTGSKQYF. CDR3 sequence (DNA): TGTGCCAGCAGTTTCGGGACAGGTAGTAAGCAGTACTTC.

J is TRBJ2-2 and V is TRBV24-1; D perhaps matches TRBD2 (7 bases). There are 17 residues in the CDR3. The V and J ends lost 4 bases and 5 bases respectively, with 19 bases between them. The V gene's germline CDR1 is KGHDR and CDR2 SFDVKD. The CDR3 nucleotides read TGTGCCACCAGTGACCCCCCCGGGGGGCAGAGGACCGGGGAGCTGTTTTTT. It encodes CATSDPPGGQRTGELFF.

This clone occurred many times. The genes are TRBV19 and TRBJ2-1; no clear D gene. Germline values: CDR1 LNHDA, CDR2 SQIVND (reference sequence). Trimming took 3 bases from V and 4 from J, leaving 13 bases between them. The CDR3 totals 15 residues. CDR3 amino acids: CASSMSKTSYNEQFF. In DNA, the CDR3 is TGTGCCAGTAGTATGAGTAAGACATCGTACAATGAGCAGTTCTTC.

This clone was recorded once. The chain joins TRBV10-2 to TRBJ1-5, with a weak D call TRBD1 (5 bases). Germline V lookup: CDR1 WSHSY, CDR2 SAAADI. This CDR3 has 14 residues. V was shortened by 6 bases and J by 4 bases, with 13 bases between the two germline ends. CDR3 in DNA: TGCGCCAGCAGCTCGGCGGCAGGGAATCAGCCCCAGCATTTT. Its protein is CASSSAAGNQPQHF.

V usage is TRBV4-2 and J usage is TRBJ1-2; 7 nucleotides match TRBD1. J lost 3 bases, V lost 0 bases, and 4 bases had no gene match. Germline V CDR1 and CDR2: LGHNA, YNFKEQ. This CDR3 spans 15 amino acids. The chain's CDR3 is CASSQEGQTHYGYTF. The CDR3 DNA sequence: TGTGCCAGCAGCCAAGAGGGACAGACCCACTATGGCTACACCTTC.

V is TRBV5-6 and J is TRBJ1-1; 7 nucleotides match TRBD1. Germline CDR1 and CDR2: SGHDT and YYEEEE. V gave up 4 bases and J gave up 0 bases; unmatched junction bases: 3. There are 14 residues in the CDR3. CDR3 loop: CASSLGQMNTEAFF. The DNA of the CDR3 is TGTGCCAGCAGCCTGGGACAGATGAACACTGAAGCTTTCTTT. The variable domain in full, completed from reference TRBV5-6 and TRBJ1-1, reads DAGVTQSPTHLIKTRGQQVTLRCSPKSGHDTVSWYQQALGQGPQFIFQYYEEEERQRGNFPDRFSGHQFPNYSSELNVNALLLGDSALYLCASSLGQMNTEAFFGQGTRLTVV.

This clone occurred a few times. This sequence joins TRBV7-8 and TRBJ1-1; D is uncertain. The CDR3 runs 14 residues. V dropped 1 base and J dropped 5 bases, with 11 bases sitting between them. The germline V gene encodes CDR1 SGHVS and CDR2 FQNEAQ. CDR3 bases: TGTGCCAGCAGCTTAGAACGAAGGAGGACTGAAGCTTTCTTT. It encodes CASSLERRRTEAFF.

The genes are TRBV5-5 and TRBJ1-1, with no clear D. CDR3 length: 15 amino acids. The germline gives CDR1 SGHKS, CDR2 YYEKEE (reference sequence). V shed 1 base and J shed 1 base, with 11 bases lying between them. The CDR3 loop is CASSLFRGQNTEAFF. In DNA form, the CDR3 reads TGTGCCAGCAGCTTGTTTCGTGGCCAGAACACTGAAGCTTTCTTT.

The chain employs TRBV24-1 and TRBJ1-6, with D perhaps TRBD1 (5 bases). The CDR3 loop spans 15 amino acids. Looked up from germline, CDR1 is KGHDR and CDR2 is SFDVKD. V was shortened by 9 bases and J by 9 bases, with 20 bases between the two germline ends. The CDR3 DNA is TGTGCCACCCCTCGGGCGGAGACAGTGTTTTCACCCCTCCACTTT. Its translation: CATPRAETVFSPLHF.

The rearrangement links TRBV7-9 to TRBJ1-1, with a weak D call TRBD1 (6 bases). Germline CDR1 is SEHNR and CDR2 is FQNEAQ (reference sequence). V lost 5 bases, J lost 6 bases, and 16 bases lay in between. The CDR3 contains 14 residues. CDR3 sequence reads: CASSPTRGRPEAFF. CDR3 sequence (DNA): TGTGCCAGCAGCCCCACCAGGGGCCGGCCTGAAGCTTTCTTT.

The chain is built from TRBV9 and TRBJ1-4; TRBD1 matches at 11 bases. Germline CDR1 and CDR2: SGDLS and YYNGEE. With 4 bases clipped from V and 7 bases from J, the junction kept 15 bases outside the gene matches. The CDR3 has 18 amino acids. The CDR3 sequence is CASSLRTGTGGEGEKLFF. CDR3 DNA: TGTGCCAGCAGCCTTCGAACCGGGACAGGGGGGGAGGGTGAAAAACTGTTTTTT.

The V call is TRBV28, the J call TRBJ1-3, with 8 bases identical to TRBD1. Germline loops: CDR1 MDHEN, CDR2 SYDVKM. The CDR3 runs 16 residues. Trimming took 5 bases from V and 0 from J; bases not matched to a gene: 6. As DNA, the CDR3 is TGTGCCAGCAGTACAGGGGGATCCAGCTCTGGAAACACCATATATTTT. This translates into CASSTGGSSSGNTIYF.

V and J are TRBV11-2 and TRBJ2-5, with a possible D match to TRBD1 (5 bases). Trimming cost V 5 bases and J 2 bases, with 9 bases left between them. The CDR3 spans 13 residues. Per germline, CDR1 SGHAT and CDR2 FQNNGV. The chain's CDR3 is CASSRQTQETQYF. The CDR3 nucleotides are TGTGCCAGCAGCCGACAGACACAAGAGACCCAGTACTTC.

In its sample, this clone was seen once. The chain recombines TRBV3-1 (or the pseudogene TRBV3-2) with TRBJ1-2; D uncertain. CDR1 is LGHDT, CDR2 YNNKEL, per germline (reference sequence). This CDR3 spans 13 amino acids. The ends were cut back, 4 bases at V and 2 bases at J, with 8 bases in the middle. This CDR3 reads CASSLQANYGYTF. The CDR3 DNA is TGTGCCAGCAGCCTTCAGGCGAACTATGGCTACACCTTC.

The chain joins TRBV3-1 (or the pseudogene TRBV3-2) to TRBJ1-6; 11 nucleotides align to TRBD1. This CDR3 is 15 amino acids long. Germline V lookup: CDR1 LGHDT, CDR2 YNNKEL (reference sequence). V gave up 6 bases and J gave up 10 bases; unmatched junction bases: 8. CDR3 sequence: CASSPSGTGGSPLHF. The CDR3 bases are TGTGCCAGCAGTCCCTCCGGGACAGGGGGGTCACCCCTCCACTTT.